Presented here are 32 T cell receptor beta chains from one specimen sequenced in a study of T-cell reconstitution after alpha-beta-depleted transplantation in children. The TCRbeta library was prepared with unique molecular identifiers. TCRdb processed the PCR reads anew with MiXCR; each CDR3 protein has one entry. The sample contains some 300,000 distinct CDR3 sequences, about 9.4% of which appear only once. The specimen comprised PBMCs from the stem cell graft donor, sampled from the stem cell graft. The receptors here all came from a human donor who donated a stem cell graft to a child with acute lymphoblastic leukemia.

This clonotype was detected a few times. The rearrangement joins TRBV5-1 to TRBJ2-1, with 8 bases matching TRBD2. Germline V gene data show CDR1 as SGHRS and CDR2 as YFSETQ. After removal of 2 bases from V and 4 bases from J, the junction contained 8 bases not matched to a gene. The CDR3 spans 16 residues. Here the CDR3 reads CASSFGRSGSYNEQFF. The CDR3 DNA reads TGCGCCAGCAGCTTTGGTAGAAGCGGGAGTTACAATGAGCAGTTCTTC.

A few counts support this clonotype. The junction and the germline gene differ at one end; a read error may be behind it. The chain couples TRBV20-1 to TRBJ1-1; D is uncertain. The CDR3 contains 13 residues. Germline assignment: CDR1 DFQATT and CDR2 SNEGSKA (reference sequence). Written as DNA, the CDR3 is TGCAGTGCCAGAGCGGTTGCGAACACTGAAGCTTTCTTT. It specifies CSARAVANTEAFF.

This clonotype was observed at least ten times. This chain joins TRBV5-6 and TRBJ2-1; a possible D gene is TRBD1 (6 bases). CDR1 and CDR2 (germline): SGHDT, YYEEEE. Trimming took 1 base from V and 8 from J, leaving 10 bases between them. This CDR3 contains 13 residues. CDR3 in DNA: TGTGCCAGCAGCTTGTACAGGGATTATGAGCAGTTCTTC. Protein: CASSLYRDYEQFF. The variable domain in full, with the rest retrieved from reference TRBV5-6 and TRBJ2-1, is DAGVTQSPTHLIKTRGQQVTLRCSPKSGHDTVSWYQQALGQGPQFIFQYYEEEERQRGNFPDRFSGHQFPNYSSELNVNALLLGDSALYLCASSLYRDYEQFFGPGTRLTVL.

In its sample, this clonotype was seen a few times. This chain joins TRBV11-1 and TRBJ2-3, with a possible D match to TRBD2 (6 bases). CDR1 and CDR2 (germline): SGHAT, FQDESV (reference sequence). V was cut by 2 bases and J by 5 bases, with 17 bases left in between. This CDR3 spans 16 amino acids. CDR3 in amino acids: CASSLSDYPRRDTQYF. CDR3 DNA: TGTGCCAGCAGCTTATCGGACTACCCCCGGAGAGATACGCAGTATTTT.

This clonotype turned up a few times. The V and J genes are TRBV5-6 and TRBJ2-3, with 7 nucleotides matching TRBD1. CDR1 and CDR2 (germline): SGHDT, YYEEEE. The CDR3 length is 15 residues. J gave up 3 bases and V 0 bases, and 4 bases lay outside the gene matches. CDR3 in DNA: TGTGCCAGCAGCTTGGAGACAGGGTTGACAGATACGCAGTATTTT. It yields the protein CASSLETGLTDTQYF.

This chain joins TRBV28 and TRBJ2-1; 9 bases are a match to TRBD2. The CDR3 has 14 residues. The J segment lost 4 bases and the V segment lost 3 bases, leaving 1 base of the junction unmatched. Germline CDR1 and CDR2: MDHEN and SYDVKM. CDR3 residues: CASSFSGGYNEQFF. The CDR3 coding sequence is TGTGCCAGCAGTTTTAGCGGGGGTTACAATGAGCAGTTCTTC.

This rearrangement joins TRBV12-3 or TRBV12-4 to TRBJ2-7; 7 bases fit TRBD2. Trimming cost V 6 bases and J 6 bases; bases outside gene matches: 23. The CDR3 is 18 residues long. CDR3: CASSSIPGTTLTHREQYF. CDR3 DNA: TGTGCCAGCAGCTCCATTCCCGGGACTACCTTAACCCATCGCGAGCAGTACTTC.

CDR3 sequence (DNA): TGCAGTGCCTTGCTAATCCTGGGGGACAATGAGCAGTTCTTC. This translates into CSALLILGDNEQFF. The chain is built from TRBV20-1 and TRBJ2-1; possibly TRBD1 or TRBD2 for D (5 bases each). The V end lost 6 bases, the J end lost 5 bases, and 17 bases lay between the germline ends. The CDR3 sequence is 14 residues long. Germline CDR1 and CDR2: DFQATT and SNEGSKA (reference sequence).

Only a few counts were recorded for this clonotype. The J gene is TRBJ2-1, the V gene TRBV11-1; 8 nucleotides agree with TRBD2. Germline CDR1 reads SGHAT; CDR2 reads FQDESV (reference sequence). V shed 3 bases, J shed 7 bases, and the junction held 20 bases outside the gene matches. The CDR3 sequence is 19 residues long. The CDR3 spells CASSFGRGSGILTLNEQFF. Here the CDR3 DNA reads TGTGCCAGCAGCTTTGGGCGTGGTAGCGGGATTCTGACGTTAAATGAGCAGTTCTTC.

The CDR3 DNA reads TGCAGTGCTAGAGAATTGGGGACTATTAATTACAATGAGCAGTTCTTC. This sequence encodes CSARELGTINYNEQFF. The chain employs TRBV20-1 and TRBJ2-1; TRBD2 matches 7 bases. The CDR3 has 16 residues. Germline-derived CDR1 and CDR2 are DFQATT and SNEGSKA (reference sequence). The V gene end was trimmed by 0 bases and the J gene end by 4 bases; junction bases not matched to a gene: 9.

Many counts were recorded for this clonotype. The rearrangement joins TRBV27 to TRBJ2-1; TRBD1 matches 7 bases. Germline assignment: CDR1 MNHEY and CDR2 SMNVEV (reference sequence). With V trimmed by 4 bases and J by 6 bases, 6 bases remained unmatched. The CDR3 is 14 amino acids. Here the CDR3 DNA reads TGTGCCAGCAGTTCAGGGGGTCCGGGCAATGAGCAGTTCTTC. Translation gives CASSSGGPGNEQFF.

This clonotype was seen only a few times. The CDR3 DNA follows: TGTGCCAGCAGTCCGAGCGGGTCTGGTGGCACAGATACGCAGTATTTT. It yields the protein CASSPSGSGGTDTQYF. The chain recombines TRBV27 with TRBJ2-3; possible D gene TRBD2, 6 bases. Trimming removed 5 bases from V and 1 base from J, with 16 bases in between. Germline-derived CDR1 and CDR2 are MNHEY and SMNVEV (reference sequence). The CDR3 covers 16 residues.

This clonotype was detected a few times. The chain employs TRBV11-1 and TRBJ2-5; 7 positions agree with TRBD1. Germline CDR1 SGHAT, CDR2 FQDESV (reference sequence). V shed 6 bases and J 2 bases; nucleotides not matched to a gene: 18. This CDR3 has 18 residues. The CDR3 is CASSSVEGDSRGQETQYF. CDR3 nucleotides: TGTGCCAGCAGTTCCGTCGAAGGGGACAGCCGAGGGCAAGAGACCCAGTACTTC.

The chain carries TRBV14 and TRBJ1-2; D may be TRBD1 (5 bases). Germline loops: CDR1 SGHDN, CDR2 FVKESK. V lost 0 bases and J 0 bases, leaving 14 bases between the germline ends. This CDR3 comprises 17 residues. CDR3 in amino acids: CASSQEGVTGANYGYTF. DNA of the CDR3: TGTGCCAGCAGCCAAGAAGGGGTAACGGGAGCTAACTATGGCTACACCTTC.

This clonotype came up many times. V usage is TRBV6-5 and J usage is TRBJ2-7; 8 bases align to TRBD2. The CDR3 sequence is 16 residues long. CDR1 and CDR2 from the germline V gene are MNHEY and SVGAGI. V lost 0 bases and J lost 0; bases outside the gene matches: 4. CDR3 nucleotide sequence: TGTGCCAGCAGTTACTCGCCCAGCGGGGGCTCCTACGAGCAGTACTTC. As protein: CASSYSPSGGSYEQYF.

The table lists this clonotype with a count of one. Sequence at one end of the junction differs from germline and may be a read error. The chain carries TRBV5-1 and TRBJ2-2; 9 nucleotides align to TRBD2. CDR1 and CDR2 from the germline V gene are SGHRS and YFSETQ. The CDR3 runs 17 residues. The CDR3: CAISLEYSGSDTGELFF. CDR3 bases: TGCGCCATCAGCTTGGAGTATAGCGGGAGTGACACCGGGGAGCTGTTTTTT.

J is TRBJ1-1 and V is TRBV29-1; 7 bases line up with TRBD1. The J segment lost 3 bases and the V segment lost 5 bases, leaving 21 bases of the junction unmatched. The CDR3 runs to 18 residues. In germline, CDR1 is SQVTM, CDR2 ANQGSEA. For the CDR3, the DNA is TGCAGCGTTCGCACAGGGGATTTTTTTCCGGAAGGAGACACTGAAGCTTTCTTT. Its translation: CSVRTGDFFPEGDTEAFF.

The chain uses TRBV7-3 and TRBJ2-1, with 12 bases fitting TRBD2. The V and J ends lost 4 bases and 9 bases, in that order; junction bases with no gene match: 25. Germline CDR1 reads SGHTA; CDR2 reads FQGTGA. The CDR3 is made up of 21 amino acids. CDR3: CASSSIIRRGLAGGPKSEQFF. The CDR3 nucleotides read TGTGCCAGCAGCTCAATTATACGTAGGGGGCTAGCGGGAGGGCCTAAAAGTGAGCAGTTCTTC.

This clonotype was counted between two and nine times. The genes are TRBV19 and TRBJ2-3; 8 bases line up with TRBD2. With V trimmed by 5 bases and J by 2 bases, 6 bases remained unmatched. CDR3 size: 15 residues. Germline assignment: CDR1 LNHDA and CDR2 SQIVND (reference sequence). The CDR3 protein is CASSAGGLYTDTQYF. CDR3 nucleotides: TGTGCCAGTAGTGCGGGGGGCTTATACACAGATACGCAGTATTTT.

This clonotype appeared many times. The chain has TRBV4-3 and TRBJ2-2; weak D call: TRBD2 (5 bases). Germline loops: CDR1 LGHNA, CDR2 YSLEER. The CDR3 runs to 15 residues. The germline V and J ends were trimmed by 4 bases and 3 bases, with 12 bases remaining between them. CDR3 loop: CASSRKRSYTGELFF. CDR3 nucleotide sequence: TGCGCCAGCAGCCGGAAGCGGTCTTACACCGGGGAGCTGTTTTTT.

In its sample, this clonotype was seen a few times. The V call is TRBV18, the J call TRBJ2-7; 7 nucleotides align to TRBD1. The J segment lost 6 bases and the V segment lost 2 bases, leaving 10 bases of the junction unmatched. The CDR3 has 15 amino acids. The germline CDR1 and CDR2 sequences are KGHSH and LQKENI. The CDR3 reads CASSPSRQGTLEQYF. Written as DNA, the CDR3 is TGTGCCAGCTCACCATCCAGACAGGGAACCCTCGAGCAGTACTTC.

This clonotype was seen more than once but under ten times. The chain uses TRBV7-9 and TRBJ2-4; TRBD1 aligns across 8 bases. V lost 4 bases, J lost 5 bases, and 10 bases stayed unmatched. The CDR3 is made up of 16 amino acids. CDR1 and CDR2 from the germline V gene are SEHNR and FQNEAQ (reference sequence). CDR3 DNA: TGTGCCAGCAGCTCCCGAGAGGACAGGGTACAAAACATTCAGTACTTC. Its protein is CASSSREDRVQNIQYF.

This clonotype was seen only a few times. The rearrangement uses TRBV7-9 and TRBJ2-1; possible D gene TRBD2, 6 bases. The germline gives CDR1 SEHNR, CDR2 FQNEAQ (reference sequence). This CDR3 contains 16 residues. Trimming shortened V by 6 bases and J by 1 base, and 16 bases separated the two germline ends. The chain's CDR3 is CASSRLAGPSYNEQFF. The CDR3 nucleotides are TGTGCCAGCAGTAGGTTGGCGGGACCATCCTACAATGAGCAGTTCTTC.

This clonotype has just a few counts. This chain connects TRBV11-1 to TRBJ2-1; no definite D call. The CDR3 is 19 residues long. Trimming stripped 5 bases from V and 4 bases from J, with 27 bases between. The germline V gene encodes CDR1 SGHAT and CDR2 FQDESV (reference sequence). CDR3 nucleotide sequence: TGTGCCAGCAGCCCGCTGTTGATGCGACTCGGGTTAAATTACAATGAGCAGTTCTTC. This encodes CASSPLLMRLGLNYNEQFF.

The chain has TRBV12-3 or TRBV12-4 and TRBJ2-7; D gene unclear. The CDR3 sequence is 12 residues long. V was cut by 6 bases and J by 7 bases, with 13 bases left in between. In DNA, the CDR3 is TGTGCCAGCAGCCCAGGACGCCGGGAGCAGTACTTC. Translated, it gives CASSPGRREQYF.

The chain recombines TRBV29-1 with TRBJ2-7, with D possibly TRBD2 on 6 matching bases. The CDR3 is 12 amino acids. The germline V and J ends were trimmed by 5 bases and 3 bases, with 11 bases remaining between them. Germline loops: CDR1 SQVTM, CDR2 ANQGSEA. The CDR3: CSVTDGGYEQYF. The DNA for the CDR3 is TGCAGCGTTACTGACGGGGGCTACGAGCAGTACTTC.

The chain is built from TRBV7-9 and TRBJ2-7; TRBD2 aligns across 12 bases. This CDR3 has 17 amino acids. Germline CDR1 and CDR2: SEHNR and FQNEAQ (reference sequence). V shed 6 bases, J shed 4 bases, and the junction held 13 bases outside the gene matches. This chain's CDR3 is CASSSTRLAGETYEQYF. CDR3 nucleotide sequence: TGTGCCAGCAGTTCAACCCGACTAGCGGGAGAGACGTACGAGCAGTACTTC. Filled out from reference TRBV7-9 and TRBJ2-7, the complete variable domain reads DTGVSQNPRHKITKRGQNVTFRCDPISEHNRLYWYRQTLGQGPEFLTYFQNEAQLEKSRLLSDRFSAERPKGSFSTLEIQRTEQGDSAMYLCASSSTRLAGETYEQYFGPGTRLTVT.

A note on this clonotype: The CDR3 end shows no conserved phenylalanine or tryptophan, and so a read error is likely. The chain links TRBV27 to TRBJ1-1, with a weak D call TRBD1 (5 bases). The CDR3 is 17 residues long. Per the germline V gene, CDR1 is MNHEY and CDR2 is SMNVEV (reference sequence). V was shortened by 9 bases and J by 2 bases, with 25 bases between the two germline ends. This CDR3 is CASKFIAVRGLNTEAFL. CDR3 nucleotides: TGTGCCAGTAAATTTATCGCGGTGCGGGGACTAAACACTGAAGCTTTCTTG.

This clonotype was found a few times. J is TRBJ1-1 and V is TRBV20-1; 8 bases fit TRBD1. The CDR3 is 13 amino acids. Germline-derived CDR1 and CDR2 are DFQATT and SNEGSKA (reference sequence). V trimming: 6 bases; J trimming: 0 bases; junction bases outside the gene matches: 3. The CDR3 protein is CSAQGGLNTEAFF. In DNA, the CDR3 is TGCAGTGCACAGGGGGGCCTGAACACTGAAGCTTTCTTT.

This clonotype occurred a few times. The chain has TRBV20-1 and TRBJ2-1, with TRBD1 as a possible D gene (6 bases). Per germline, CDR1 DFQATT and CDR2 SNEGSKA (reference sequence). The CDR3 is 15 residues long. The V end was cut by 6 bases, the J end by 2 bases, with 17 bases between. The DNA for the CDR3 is TGCAGTGCGGAACTGGGGGCAGGCGCCTACAATGAGCAGTTCTTC. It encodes CSAELGAGAYNEQFF.

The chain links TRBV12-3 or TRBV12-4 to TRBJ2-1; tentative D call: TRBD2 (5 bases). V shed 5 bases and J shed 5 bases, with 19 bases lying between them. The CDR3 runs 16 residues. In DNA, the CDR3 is TGTGCCAGCAGTCCCGGGGTAGCCGTTCCTGACAATGAGCAGTTCTTC. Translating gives CASSPGVAVPDNEQFF.

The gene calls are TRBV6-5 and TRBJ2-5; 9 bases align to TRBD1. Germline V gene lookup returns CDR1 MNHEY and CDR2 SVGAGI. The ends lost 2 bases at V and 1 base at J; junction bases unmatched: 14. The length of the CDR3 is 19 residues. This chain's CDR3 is CASSYPAKVGQGSQETQYF. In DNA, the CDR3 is TGTGCCAGCAGTTACCCGGCCAAGGTTGGACAGGGGTCCCAAGAGACCCAGTACTTC.